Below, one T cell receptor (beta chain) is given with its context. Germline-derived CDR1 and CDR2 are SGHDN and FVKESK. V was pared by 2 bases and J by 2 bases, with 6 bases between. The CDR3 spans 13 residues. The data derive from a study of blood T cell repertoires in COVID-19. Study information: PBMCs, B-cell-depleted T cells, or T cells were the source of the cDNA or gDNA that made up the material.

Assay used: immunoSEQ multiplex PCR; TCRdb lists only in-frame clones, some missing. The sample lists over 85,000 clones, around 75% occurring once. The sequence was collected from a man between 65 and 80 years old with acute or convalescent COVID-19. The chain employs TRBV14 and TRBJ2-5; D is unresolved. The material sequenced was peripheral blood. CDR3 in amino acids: CASSQFLQETQYF. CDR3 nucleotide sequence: TGTGCCAGCAGCCAATTCTTACAAGAGACCCAGTACTTC. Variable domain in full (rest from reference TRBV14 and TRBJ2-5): EAGVTQFPSHSVIEKGQTVTLRCDPISGHDNLYWYRRVMGKEIKFLLHFVKESKQDESGMPNNRFLAERTGGTYSTLKVQPAELEDSGVYFCASSQFLQETQYFGPGTRLLVL.